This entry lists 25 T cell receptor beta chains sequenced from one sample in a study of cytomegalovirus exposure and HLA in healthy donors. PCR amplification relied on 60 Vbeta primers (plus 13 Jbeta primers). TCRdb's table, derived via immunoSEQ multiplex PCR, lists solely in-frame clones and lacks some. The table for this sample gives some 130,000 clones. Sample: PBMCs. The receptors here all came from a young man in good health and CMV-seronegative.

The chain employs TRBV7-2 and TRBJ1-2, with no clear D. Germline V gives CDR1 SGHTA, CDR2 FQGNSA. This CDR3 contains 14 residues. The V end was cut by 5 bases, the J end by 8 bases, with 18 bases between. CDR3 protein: CASSREGSSGGYTF. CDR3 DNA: TGTGCCAGCAGCCGCGAGGGATCCTCCGGGGGCTACACCTTC.

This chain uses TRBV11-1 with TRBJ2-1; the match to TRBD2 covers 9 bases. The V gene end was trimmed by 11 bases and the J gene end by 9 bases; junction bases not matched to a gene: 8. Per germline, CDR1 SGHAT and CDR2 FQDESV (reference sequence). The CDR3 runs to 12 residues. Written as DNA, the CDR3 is TGTGCCTCACTGGGCGGGGGGGGTGAGCAGTTCTTC. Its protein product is CASLGGGGEQFF.

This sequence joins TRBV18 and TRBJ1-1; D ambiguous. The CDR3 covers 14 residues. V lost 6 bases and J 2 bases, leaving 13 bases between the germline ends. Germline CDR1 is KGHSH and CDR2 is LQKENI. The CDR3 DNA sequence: TGTGCCAGCTCCCCAGCCCGGGTTAACACTGAAGCTTTCTTT. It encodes CASSPARVNTEAFF.

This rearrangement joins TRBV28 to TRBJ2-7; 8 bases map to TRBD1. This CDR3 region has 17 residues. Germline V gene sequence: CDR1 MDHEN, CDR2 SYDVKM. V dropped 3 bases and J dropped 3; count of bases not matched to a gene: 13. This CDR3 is CASSFLLLDREDYEQYF. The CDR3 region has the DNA TGTGCCAGCAGTTTTTTGTTACTGGACAGGGAGGACTACGAGCAGTACTTC.

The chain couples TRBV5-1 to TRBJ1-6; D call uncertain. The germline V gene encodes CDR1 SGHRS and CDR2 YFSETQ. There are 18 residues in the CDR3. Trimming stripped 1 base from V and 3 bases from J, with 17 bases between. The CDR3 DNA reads TGCGCCAGCAGCTTGTGCCAGTCTAGGTCCGACTATAATTCACCCCTCCACTTT. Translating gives CASSLCQSRSDYNSPLHF.

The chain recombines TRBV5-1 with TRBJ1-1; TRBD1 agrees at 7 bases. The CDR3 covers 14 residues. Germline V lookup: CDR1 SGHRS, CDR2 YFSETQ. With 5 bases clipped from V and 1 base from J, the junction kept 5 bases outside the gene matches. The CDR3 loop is CASREGAPNTEAFF. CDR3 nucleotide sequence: TGCGCCAGCAGAGAGGGGGCGCCGAACACTGAAGCTTTCTTT.

The CDR3 nucleotides are TGTGCCAGCACGCCAGGGGGCACGGAGACCCAGTACTTC. It yields the protein CASTPGGTETQYF. The rearrangement uses TRBV7-7 and TRBJ2-5, with 8 bases lining up with TRBD1. This CDR3 is built from 13 residues. Germline V gene lookup returns CDR1 SSHAT and CDR2 FNYEAQ (reference sequence). J gave up 5 bases and V 7 bases, and 6 bases lay outside the gene matches.

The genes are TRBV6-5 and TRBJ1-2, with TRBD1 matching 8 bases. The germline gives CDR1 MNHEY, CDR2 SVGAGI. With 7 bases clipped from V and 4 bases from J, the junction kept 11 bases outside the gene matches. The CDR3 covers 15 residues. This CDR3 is CASKDGTGAFYGYTF. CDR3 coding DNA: TGTGCCAGCAAAGACGGGACAGGTGCCTTCTATGGCTACACCTTC.

The CDR3 spells CASSERRIFGPLHF. In nucleotides, the CDR3 is TGTGCCAGCAGCGAGAGGAGGATTTTCGGACCCCTCCACTTT. The V and J genes are TRBV6-5 and TRBJ1-6; no firm D call. V was cut by 6 bases and J by 12 bases, with 18 bases left in between. CDR1 and CDR2 from the germline V gene are MNHEY and SVGAGI. CDR3 length equals 14 residues.

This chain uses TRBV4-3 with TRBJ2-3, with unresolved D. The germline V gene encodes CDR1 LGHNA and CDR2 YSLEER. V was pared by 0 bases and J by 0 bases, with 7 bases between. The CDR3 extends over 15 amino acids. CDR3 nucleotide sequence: TGCGCCAGCAGCCAAGACGGTTCTAGCACAGATACGCAGTATTTT. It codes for CASSQDGSSTDTQYF.

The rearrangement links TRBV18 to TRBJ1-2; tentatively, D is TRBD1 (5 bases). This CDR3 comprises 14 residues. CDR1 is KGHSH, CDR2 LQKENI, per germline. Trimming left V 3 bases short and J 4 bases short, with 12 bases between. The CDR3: CASSPTEWAYGYTF. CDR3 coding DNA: TGTGCCAGCTCACCGACAGAGTGGGCCTATGGCTACACCTTC.

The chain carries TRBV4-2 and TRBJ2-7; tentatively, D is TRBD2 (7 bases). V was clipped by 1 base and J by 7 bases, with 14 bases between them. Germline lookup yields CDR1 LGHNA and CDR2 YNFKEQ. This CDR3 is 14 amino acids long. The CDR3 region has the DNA TGTGCCAGCAGCCAAGGGGCGGGGGCGGGTGAGCAGTACTTC. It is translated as CASSQGAGAGEQYF.

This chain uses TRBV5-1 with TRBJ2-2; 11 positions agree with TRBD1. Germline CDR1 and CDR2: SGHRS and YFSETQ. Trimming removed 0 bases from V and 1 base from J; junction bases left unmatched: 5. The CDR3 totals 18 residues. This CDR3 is CASSLGTGGSMNTGELFF. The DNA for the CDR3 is TGCGCCAGCAGCTTGGGGACAGGGGGCAGTATGAACACCGGGGAGCTGTTTTTT.

CDR3 in DNA: TGTGCCAGCAGCCCATGGACAGGGATAAATCAGCCCCAGCATTTT. This gives the protein CASSPWTGINQPQHF. The V gene is TRBV7-2, the J gene TRBJ1-5, with 8 bases that match TRBD1. The CDR3 runs 15 residues. Germline CDR1 is SGHTA and CDR2 is FQGNSA. Trimming removed 5 bases from V and 4 bases from J; junction bases left unmatched: 7.

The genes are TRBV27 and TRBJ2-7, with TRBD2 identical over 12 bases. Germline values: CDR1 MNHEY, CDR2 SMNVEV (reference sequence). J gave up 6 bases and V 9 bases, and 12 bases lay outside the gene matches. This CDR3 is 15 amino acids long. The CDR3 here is CASFTRTSGVGEQYF. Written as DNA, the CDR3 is TGTGCCAGTTTTACCCGGACTAGCGGGGTGGGCGAGCAGTACTTC.

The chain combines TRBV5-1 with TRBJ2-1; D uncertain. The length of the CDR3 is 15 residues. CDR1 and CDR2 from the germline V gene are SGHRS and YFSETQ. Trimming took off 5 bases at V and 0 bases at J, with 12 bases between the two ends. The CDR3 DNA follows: TGCGCCAGCAGTACTTCTCGTAGCTCCTACAATGAGCAGTTCTTC. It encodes CASSTSRSSYNEQFF.

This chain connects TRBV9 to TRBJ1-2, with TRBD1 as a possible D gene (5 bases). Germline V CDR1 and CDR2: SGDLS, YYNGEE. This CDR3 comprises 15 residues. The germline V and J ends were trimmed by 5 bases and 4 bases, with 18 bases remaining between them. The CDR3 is CASSSRDAGGYGYTF. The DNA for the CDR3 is TGTGCCAGCAGTTCAAGGGATGCGGGGGGCTATGGCTACACCTTC.

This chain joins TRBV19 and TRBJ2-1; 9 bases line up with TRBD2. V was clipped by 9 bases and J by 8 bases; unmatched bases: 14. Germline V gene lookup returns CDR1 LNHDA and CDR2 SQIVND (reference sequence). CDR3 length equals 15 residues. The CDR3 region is CASRRLAGFLHEQFF. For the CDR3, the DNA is TGTGCCAGCCGGCGCCTAGCGGGATTCCTCCATGAGCAGTTCTTC.

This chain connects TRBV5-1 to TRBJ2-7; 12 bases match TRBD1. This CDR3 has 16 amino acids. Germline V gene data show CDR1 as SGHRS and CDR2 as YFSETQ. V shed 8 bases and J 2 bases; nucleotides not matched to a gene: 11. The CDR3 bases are TGCGCCAGGCCGGGACAGGGGGCGACTGACCCCTACGAGCAGTACTTC. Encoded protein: CARPGQGATDPYEQYF.

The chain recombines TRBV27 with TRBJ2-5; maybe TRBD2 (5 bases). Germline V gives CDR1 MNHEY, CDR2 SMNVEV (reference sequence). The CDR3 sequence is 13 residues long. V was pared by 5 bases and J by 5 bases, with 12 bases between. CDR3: CASSPSWSETQYF. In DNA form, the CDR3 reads TGTGCCAGCAGTCCTAGCTGGTCGGAGACCCAGTACTTC.

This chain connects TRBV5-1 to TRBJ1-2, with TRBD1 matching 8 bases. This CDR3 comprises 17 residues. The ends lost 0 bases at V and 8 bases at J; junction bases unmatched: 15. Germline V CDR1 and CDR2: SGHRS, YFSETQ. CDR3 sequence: CASSLAVLPRQGSGYTF. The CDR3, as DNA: TGCGCCAGCAGCTTGGCCGTTTTACCCCGACAGGGGAGCGGCTACACCTTC.

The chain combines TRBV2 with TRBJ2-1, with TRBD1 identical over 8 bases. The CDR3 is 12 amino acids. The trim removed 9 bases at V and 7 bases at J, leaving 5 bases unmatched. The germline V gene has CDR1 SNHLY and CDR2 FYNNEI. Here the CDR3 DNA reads TGTGCCAGGGACAGGGTGCGGAATGAGCAGTTCTTC. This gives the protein CARDRVRNEQFF.

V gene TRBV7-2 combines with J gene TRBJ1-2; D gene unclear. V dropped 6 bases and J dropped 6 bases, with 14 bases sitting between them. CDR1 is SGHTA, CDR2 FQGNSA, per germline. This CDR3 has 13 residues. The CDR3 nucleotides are TGTGCCAGCAGGAACAAGAGGGAGGATGGCTACACCTTC. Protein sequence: CASRNKREDGYTF.

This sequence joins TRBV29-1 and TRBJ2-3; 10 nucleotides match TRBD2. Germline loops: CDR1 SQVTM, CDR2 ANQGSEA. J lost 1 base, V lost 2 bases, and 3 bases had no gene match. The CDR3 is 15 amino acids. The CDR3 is CSVEYLAGGTDTQYF. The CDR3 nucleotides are TGCAGCGTTGAATACCTAGCGGGGGGCACAGATACGCAGTATTTT.

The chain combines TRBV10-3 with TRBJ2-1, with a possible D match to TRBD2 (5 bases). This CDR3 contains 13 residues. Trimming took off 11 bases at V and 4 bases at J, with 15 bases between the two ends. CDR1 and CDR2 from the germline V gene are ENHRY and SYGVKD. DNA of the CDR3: TGTGCCGTCACTAGTCCCTCGTACAATGAGCAGTTCTTC. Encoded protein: CAVTSPSYNEQFF.